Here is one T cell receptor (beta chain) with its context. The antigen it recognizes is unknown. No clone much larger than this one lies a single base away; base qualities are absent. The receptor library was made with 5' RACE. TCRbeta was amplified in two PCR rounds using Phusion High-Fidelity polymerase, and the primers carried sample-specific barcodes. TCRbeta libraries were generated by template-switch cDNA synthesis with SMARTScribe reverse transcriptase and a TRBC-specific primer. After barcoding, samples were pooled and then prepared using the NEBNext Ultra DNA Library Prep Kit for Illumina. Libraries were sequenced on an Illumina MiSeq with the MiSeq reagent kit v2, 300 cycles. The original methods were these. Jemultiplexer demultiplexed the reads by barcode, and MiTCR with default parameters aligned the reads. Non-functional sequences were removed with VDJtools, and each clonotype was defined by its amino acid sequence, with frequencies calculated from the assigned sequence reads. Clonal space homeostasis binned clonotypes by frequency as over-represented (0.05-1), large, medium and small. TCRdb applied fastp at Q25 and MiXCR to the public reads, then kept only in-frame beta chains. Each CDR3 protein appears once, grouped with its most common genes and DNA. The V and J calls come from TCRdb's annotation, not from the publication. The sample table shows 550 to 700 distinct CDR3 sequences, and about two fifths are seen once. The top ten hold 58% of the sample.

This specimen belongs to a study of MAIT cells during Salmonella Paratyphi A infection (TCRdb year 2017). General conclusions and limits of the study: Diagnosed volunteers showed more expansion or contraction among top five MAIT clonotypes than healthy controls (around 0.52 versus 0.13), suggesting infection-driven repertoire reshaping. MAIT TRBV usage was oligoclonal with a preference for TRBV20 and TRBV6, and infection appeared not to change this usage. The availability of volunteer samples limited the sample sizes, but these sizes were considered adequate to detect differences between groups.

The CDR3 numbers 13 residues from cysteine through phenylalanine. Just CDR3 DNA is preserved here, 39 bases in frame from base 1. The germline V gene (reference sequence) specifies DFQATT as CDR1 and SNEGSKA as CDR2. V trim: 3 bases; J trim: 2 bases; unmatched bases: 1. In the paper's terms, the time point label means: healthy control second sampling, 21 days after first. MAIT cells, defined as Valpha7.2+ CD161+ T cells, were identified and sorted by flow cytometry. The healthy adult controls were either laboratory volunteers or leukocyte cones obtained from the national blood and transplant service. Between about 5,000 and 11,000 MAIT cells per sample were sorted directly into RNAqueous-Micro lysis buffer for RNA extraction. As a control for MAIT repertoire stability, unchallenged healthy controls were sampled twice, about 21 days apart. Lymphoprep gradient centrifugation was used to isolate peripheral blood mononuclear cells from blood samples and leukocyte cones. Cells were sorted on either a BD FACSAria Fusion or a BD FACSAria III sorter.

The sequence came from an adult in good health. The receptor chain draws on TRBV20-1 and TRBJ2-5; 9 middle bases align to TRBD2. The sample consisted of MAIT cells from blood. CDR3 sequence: CSARLAGQETQYF. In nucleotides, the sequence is TGCAGTGCTAGGCTAGCGGGGCAAGAGACCCAGTACTTC.